Listed below are T cell receptor beta chains from one sample, sequenced in a study of T-cell memory formation after mild COVID-19. TCRdb used MiXCR to reprocess the 5' RACE reads, holding one entry per CDR3 protein. The table lists fewer than 500,000 distinct CDR3 sequences, more than 20% of them singletons. The sequenced sample was PBMCs or a T cell subset sorted from them (not recorded which). These receptors originate from an adult woman who had mild COVID-19 (a few samples of this study predate the infection). Cell type and time point are not known. The CDR3 runs from the conserved cysteine through the conserved F or W. D genes are given only for firm matches. Clone size, where shown, is once, few, many, or a class for clones that have expanded.

TRBV5-4	NA	NA	TRBJ2-5	TGTGCCAGCCGTAGGAGAGCCCAAGAGACCCAGTACTTC	CASRRRAQETQYF
TRBV7-8	TRBD2	few	TRBJ2-7	TGTGCCAGCAGCTTAATGGGAGGGGAGCAGTACTTC	CASSLMGGEQYF
TRBV4-1	NA	NA	TRBJ2-1	TGCGCCAGCAGCCAAGAGCCCCCGGGGGTCCCTTACAATGAGCAGTTCTTC	CASSQEPPGVPYNEQFF
TRBV7-3	TRBD2	few	TRBJ2-1	TGTGCCAGCAGCCCCCTTCCAGCATCAATAGCGGGAAGGGGTTCCTACAATGAGCAGTTCTTC	CASSPLPASIAGRGSYNEQFF
TRBV7-9	NA	few	TRBJ2-2	TGTGCCAGCAGCTTTCTGGACGCCGGGGAGCTGTTTTTT	CASSFLDAGELFF
TRBV7-8	NA	few	TRBJ1-1	TGTGCCAGCAGCTTAGCGTACAGGGCGGCTGAAGCTTTCTTT	CASSLAYRAAEAFF
TRBV6-4	NA	NA	TRBJ1-2	TGTGCCAGCAGTGTACAAGCAACGACAGAAGGACCTGGTGGCTACACCTTC	CASSVQATTEGPGGYTF
TRBV6-1	TRBD2	NA	TRBJ2-5	TGTGCCAGCAGCCCTAGCGGTTCGGAGACCCAGTACTTC	CASSPSGSETQYF
TRBV7-6	TRBD2	NA	TRBJ2-3	TGTGCCAGCAGCCTAGCGGAGGGGGATACGCAGTATTTT	CASSLAEGDTQYF
TRBV7-2	NA	many	TRBJ2-1	TGTGCCAGCAGCCCCCCGAGCAATGAGCAGTTCTTC	CASSPPSNEQFF
TRBV5-5	NA	few	TRBJ2-1	TGTGCCAGCAGCCAGACCGACCGTTACTTCTCCTACAATGAGCAGTTCTTC	CASSQTDRYFSYNEQFF
TRBV25-1	NA	few	TRBJ1-3	TGTGCCAGCAGTGAAGGCGGTCTTGGAAACACCATATATTTT	CASSEGGLGNTIYF
TRBV12-3/TRBV12-4	TRBD2	NA	TRBJ2-5	TGTGCCAGCCAAACTAGCGGGGGGATTCTGGAGACCCAGTACTTC	CASQTSGGILETQYF
TRBV18	NA	few	TRBJ2-3	TGTGCCAGCTCACGATGGACAGAAGAGACAGATACGCAGTATTTT	CASSRWTEETDTQYF